This T cell receptor (beta chain) came from a study of Graves' ophthalmopathy and Graves' hyperthyroidism. About the research overall: The authors collected peripheral blood at initial diagnosis, before any treatment. Findings and caveats of the study: Blood repertoires reportedly contained most expanded thyroid clonotypes above 0.001 frequency. The model's ophthalmopathy progression predictions had about 71% sensitivity and approximately 72% specificity.

Certain patients were not enrolled. These were patients with other autoimmune diseases, uncontrolled infections, pregnancy or lactation. Amplification of TCR beta CDR3 regions used RNA transcripts. HTBI primers were employed in first-round RT-PCR, then a second-round multiplex PCR followed. TCRdb ran MiXCR on the multiplex PCR reads and lists one entry per CDR3 protein. The sample lists 650,000 to 900,000 distinct CDR3 sequences, approximately 40% occurring once. Points on this clonotype: Its antigen is currently unknown.

V was cut by 10 bases and J by 2 bases, with 17 bases left in between. The CDR3 has 14 residues. Sequencing used peripheral blood. The V call is TRBV12-3 or TRBV12-4, the J call TRBJ1-2; D is perhaps TRBD1 (6 bases). The sequence was collected from an adult man with Graves' ophthalmopathy. CDR3 loop: CATSAEGGNYGYTF. CDR3 nucleotides: TGTGCCACCTCAGCGGAGGGGGGAAACTATGGCTACACCTTC.